This entry lists 9 T cell receptor beta chains sequenced from one sample in a study of T cell responses to AZD1222 COVID-19 vaccine. Profiling relied on immunoSEQ multiplex PCR, and the TCRdb table lists in-frame clones only, not all of them. The table lists around 180,000 clones, about 87% of them singletons, with about 3% in the top ten. The sequenced sample was peripheral blood, obtained on day 0 of MenACWY control vaccination. The source is an adult in good health.

The CDR3 loop reads CASSPGTSGSRPDTQYF. CDR3 DNA sequence: TGTGCCAGCAGCCCAGGAACTAGCGGGAGCCGCCCAGATACGCAGTATTTT. The rearrangement joins TRBV7-3 to TRBJ2-3; 11 bases line up with TRBD2. V shed 5 bases, J shed 4 bases, and the junction held 11 bases outside the gene matches. Looked up from germline, CDR1 is SGHTA and CDR2 is FQGTGA. The CDR3 runs to 17 residues.

The V and J genes are TRBV7-2 and TRBJ1-2; D is ambiguous. The V end lost 5 bases, the J end lost 7 bases, and 14 bases lay between the germline ends. Germline V gene lookup returns CDR1 SGHTA and CDR2 FQGNSA. This CDR3 contains 13 residues. The CDR3: CASSKDVVLGYTF. CDR3 bases: TGTGCCAGCAGCAAGGACGTTGTTCTTGGCTACACCTTC. Full variable domain (remainder filled in from reference TRBV7-2 and TRBJ1-2): GAGVSQSPSNKVTEKGKDVELRCDPISGHTALYWYRQSLGQGLEFLIYFQGNSAPDKSGLPSDRFSAERTGGSVSTLTIQRTQQEDSAVYLCASSKDVVLGYTFGSGTRLTVV.

The chain is built from TRBV6-5 and TRBJ2-6; the D is unclear. Germline CDR1 MNHEY, CDR2 SVGAGI. This CDR3 comprises 15 residues. V was trimmed by 6 bases and J by 0 bases, leaving 9 bases between them. The CDR3 sequence: CASSPGSSGANVLTF. In DNA, the CDR3 is TGTGCCAGCAGCCCAGGATCCTCTGGGGCCAACGTCCTGACTTTC.

This chain joins TRBV29-1 and TRBJ1-4; the match to TRBD1 covers 8 bases. There are 13 residues in the CDR3. Germline V gene lookup returns CDR1 SQVTM and CDR2 ANQGSEA. Trimming took 4 bases from V and 6 from J; bases not matched to a gene: 4. The CDR3 DNA reads TGCAGCGTTGCTCAGGGGGCTTATGAAAAACTGTTTTTT. Encoded protein: CSVAQGAYEKLFF.

This sequence joins TRBV25-1 and TRBJ1-2; TRBD1 aligns across 7 bases. V shed 3 bases, J shed 4 bases, and the junction held 8 bases outside the gene matches. CDR1 and CDR2 from the germline V gene are MGHDK and SYGVNS. The CDR3 runs 15 residues. CDR3 protein: CASSETNRGSYGYTF. Here the CDR3 DNA reads TGTGCCAGCAGTGAGACTAACAGGGGTAGCTATGGCTACACCTTC.

The chain couples TRBV9 to TRBJ1-6; 10 nucleotides match TRBD1. Germline V gives CDR1 SGDLS, CDR2 YYNGEE. CDR3 length equals 16 residues. The J segment lost 9 bases and the V segment lost 0 bases, leaving 6 bases of the junction unmatched. CDR3 protein: CASSVEGTGVGSPLHF. The CDR3 DNA is TGTGCCAGCAGCGTAGAAGGGACAGGGGTAGGTTCACCCCTCCACTTT.

The V gene is TRBV29-1, the J gene TRBJ2-2; a possible D gene is TRBD1 (6 bases). Germline lookup yields CDR1 SQVTM and CDR2 ANQGSEA. The length of the CDR3 is 14 residues. V was clipped by 6 bases and J by 3 bases, with 14 bases between them. Written as DNA, the CDR3 is TGCAGCGTGCAGGGGCTAGGGGACACCGGGGAGCTGTTTTTT. Protein product: CSVQGLGDTGELFF.

V and J are TRBV6-5 and TRBJ1-2; no definite D call. Trimming cost V 2 bases and J 2 bases, with 12 bases left between them. The CDR3 has 15 residues. The V gene's germline CDR1 is MNHEY and CDR2 SVGAGI. The CDR3 is CASSYDGRRNYGYTF. The DNA for the CDR3 is TGTGCCAGCAGTTACGATGGCAGGAGGAACTATGGCTACACCTTC.

The gene calls are TRBV6-5 and TRBJ1-1; D is uncertain. The V gene lost 6 bases and the J gene lost 1 base, with 9 bases spanning the gap. Germline V gives CDR1 MNHEY, CDR2 SVGAGI. CDR3 length: 13 amino acids. The DNA of the CDR3 is TGTGCCAGCAGACGACAAAAGAACACTGAAGCTTTCTTT. It is translated as CASRRQKNTEAFF.